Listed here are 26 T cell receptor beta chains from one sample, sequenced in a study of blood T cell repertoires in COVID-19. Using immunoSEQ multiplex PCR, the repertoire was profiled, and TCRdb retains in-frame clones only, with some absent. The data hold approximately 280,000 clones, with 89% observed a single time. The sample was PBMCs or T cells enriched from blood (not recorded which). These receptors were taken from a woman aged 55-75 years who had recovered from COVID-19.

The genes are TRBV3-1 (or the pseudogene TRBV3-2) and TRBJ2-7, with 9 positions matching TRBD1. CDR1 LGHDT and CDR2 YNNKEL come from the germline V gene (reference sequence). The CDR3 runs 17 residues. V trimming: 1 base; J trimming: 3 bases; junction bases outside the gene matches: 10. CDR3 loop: CASSQGPSGQGIYEQYF. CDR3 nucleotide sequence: TGTGCCAGCAGCCAAGGACCATCAGGACAGGGGATCTACGAGCAGTACTTC.

The CDR3 protein is CASSTPSVYEQYF. The CDR3 region has the DNA TGTGCCAGCAGTACCCCTAGCGTGTACGAGCAGTACTTC. The chain carries TRBV6-5 and TRBJ2-7, with D possibly being TRBD2 (6 bases). Looked up from germline, CDR1 is MNHEY and CDR2 is SVGAGI. The CDR3 contains 13 residues. Trimming stripped 5 bases from V and 4 bases from J, with 12 bases between.

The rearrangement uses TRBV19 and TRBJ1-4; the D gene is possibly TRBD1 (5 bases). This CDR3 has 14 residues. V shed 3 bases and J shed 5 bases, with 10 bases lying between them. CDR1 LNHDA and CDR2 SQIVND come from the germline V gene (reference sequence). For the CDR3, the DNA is TGTGCCAGTAGTATCCAGGGAGGGAATGAAAAACTGTTTTTT. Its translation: CASSIQGGNEKLFF.

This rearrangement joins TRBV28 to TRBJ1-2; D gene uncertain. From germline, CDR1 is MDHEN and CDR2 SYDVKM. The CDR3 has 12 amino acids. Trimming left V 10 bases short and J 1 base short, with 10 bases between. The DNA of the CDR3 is TGTGCCATCTTTAGACTTAACTATGGCTACACCTTC. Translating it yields CAIFRLNYGYTF.

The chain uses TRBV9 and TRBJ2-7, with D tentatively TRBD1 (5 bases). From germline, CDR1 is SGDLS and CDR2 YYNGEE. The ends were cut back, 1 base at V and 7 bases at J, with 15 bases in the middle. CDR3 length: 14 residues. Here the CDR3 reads CASSVRAGPWEQYF. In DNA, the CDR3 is TGTGCCAGCAGCGTACGAGCAGGGCCCTGGGAGCAGTACTTC.

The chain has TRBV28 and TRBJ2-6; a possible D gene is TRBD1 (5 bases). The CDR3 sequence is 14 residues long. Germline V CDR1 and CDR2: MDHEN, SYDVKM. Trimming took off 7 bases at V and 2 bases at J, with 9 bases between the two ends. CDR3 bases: TGTGCCAGCACCCAGGGCCCTGGGGCCAACGTCCTGACTTTC. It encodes CASTQGPGANVLTF.

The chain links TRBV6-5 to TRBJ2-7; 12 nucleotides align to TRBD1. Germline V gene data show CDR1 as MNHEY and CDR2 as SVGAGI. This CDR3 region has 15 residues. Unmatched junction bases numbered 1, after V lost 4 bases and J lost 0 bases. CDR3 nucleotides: TGTGCCAGCAGTTGGGACAGGGGGCTCTCCTACGAGCAGTACTTC. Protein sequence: CASSWDRGLSYEQYF.

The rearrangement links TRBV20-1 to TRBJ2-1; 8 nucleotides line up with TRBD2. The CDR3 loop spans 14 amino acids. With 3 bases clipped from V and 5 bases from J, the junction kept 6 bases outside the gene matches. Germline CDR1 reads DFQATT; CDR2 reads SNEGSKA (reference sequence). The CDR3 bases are TGCAGTGCTAGTGGTCGGGGGGGAAACAATGAGCAGTTCTTC. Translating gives CSASGRGGNNEQFF.

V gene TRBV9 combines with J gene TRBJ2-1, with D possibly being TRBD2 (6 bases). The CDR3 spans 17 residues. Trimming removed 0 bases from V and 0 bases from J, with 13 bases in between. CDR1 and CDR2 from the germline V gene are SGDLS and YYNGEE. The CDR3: CASSVDPRGSSYNEQFF. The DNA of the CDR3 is TGTGCCAGCAGCGTAGATCCCCGGGGGAGCTCCTACAATGAGCAGTTCTTC. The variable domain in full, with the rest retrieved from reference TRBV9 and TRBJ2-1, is DSGVTQTPKHLITATGQRVTLRCSPRSGDLSVYWYQQSLDQGLQFLIQYYNGEERAKGNILERFSAQQFPDLHSELNLSSLELGDSALYFCASSVDPRGSSYNEQFFGPGTRLTVL.

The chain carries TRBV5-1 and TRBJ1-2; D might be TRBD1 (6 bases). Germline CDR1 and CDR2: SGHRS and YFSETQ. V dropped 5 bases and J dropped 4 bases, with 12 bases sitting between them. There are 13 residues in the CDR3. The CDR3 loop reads CASSRGTAYGYTF. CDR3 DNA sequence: TGCGCCAGCAGTAGGGGGACCGCCTATGGCTACACCTTC. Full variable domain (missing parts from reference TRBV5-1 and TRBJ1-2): KAGVTQTPRYLIKTRGQQVTLSCSPISGHRSVSWYQQTPGQGLQFLFEYFSETQRNKGNFPGRFSGRQFSNSRSEMNVSTLELGDSALYLCASSRGTAYGYTFGSGTRLTVV.

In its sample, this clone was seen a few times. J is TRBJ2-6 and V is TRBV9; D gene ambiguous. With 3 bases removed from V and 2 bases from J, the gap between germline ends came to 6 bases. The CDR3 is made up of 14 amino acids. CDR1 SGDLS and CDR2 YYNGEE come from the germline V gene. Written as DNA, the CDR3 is TGTGCCAGCAGCGAAGCGACTGGGGCCAACGTCCTGACTTTC. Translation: CASSEATGANVLTF.

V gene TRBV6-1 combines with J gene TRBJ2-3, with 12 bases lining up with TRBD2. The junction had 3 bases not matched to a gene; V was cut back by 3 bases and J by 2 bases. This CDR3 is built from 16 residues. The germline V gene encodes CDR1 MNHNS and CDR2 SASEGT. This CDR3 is CASSDRLAGATDTQYF. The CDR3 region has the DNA TGTGCCAGCAGTGACCGACTAGCGGGGGCCACAGATACGCAGTATTTT.

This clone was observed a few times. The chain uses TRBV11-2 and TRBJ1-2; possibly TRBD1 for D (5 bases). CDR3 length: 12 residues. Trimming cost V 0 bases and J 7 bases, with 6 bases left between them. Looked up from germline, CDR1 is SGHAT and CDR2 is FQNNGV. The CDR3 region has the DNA TGTGCCAGCAGCTTAGACAGGGTTGGCTACACCTTC. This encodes CASSLDRVGYTF.

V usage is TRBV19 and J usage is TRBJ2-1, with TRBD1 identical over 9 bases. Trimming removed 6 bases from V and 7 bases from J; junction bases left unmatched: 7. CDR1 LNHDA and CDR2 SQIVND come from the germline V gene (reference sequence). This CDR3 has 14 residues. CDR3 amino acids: CASSRGQGYNEQFF. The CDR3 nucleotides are TGTGCCAGTAGCCGGGGACAGGGTTATAATGAGCAGTTCTTC.

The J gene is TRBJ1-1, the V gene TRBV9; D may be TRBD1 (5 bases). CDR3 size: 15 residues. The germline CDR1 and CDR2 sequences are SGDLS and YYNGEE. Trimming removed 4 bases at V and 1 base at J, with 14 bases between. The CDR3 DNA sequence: TGTGCCAGCAGCCCCCGACAGCGTGGGAACACTGAAGCTTTCTTT. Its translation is CASSPRQRGNTEAFF.

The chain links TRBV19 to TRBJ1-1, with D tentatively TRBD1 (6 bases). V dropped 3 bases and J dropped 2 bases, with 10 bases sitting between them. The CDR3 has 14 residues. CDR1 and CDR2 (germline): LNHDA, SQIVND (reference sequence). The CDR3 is CASSMMGANTEAFF. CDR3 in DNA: TGTGCCAGTAGTATGATGGGGGCAAACACTGAAGCTTTCTTT.

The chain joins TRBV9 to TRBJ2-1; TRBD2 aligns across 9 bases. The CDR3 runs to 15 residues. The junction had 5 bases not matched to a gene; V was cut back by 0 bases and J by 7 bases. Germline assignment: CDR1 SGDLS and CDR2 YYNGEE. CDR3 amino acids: CASSVGPSGGNEQFF. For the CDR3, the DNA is TGTGCCAGCAGCGTAGGACCCAGCGGGGGGAATGAGCAGTTCTTC.

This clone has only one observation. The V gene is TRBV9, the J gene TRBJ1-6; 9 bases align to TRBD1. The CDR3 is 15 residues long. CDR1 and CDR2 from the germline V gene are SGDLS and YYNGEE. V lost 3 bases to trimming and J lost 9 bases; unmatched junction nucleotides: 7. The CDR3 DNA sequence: TGTGCCAGCAGCGGGTTCGGGACAGGGAGTTCACCCCTCCACTTT. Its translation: CASSGFGTGSSPLHF.

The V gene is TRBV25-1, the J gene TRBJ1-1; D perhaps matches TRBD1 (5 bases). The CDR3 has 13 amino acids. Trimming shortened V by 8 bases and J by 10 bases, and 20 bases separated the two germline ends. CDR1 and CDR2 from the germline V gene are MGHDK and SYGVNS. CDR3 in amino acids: CASSLQGPQGAFF. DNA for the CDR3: TGTGCCAGCTCACTACAAGGGCCCCAGGGAGCTTTCTTT.

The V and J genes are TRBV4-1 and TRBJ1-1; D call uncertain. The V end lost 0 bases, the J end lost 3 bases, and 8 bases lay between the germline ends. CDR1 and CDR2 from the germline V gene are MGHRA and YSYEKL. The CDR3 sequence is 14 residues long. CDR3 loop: CASSQDPPYTEAFF. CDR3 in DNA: TGCGCCAGCAGCCAAGATCCCCCTTACACTGAAGCTTTCTTT.

The CDR3 here is CATVSMNGAGNYGYTF. CDR3 nucleotide sequence: TGTGCCACCGTCAGTATGAATGGGGCTGGTAACTATGGCTACACCTTC. The V and J genes are TRBV10-3 and TRBJ1-2; D may be TRBD1 (5 bases). CDR3 length equals 16 residues. Germline CDR1 and CDR2: ENHRY and SYGVKD. Between the trimmed V and J ends, which lost 10 bases and 1 base, there was a span of 22 bases.

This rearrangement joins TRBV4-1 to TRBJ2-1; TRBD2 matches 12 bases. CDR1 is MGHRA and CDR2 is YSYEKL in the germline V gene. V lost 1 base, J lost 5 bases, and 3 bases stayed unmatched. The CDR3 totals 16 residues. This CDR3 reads CASSQVTSGGDNEQFF. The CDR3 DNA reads TGCGCCAGCAGCCAAGTGACTAGCGGGGGTGACAATGAGCAGTTCTTC.

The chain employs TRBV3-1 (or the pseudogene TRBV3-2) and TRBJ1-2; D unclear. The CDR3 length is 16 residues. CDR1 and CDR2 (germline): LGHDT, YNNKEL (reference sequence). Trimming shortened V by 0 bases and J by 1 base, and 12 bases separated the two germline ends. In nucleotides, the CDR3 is TGTGCCAGCAGCCAAGAAGAGGGAGGGAGTAACTATGGCTACACCTTC. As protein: CASSQEEGGSNYGYTF.

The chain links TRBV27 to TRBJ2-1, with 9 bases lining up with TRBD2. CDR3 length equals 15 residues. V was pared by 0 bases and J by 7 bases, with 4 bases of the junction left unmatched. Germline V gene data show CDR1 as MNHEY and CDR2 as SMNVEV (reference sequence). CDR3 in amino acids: CASSLSSGSFNEQFF. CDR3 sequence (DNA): TGTGCCAGCAGTTTATCTAGCGGGAGTTTTAATGAGCAGTTCTTC.

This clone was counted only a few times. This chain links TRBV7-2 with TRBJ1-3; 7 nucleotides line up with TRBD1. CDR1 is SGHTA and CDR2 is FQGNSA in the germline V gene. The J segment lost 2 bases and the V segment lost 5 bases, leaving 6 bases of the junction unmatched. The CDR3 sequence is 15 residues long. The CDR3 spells CASSLDRVPGNTIYF. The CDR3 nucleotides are TGTGCCAGCAGCCTTGACAGGGTACCTGGAAACACCATATATTTT.

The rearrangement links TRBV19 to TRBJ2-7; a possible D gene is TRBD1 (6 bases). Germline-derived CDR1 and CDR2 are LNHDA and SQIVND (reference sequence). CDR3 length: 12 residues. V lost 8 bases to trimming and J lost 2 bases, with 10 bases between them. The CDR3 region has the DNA TGTGCCAGTCAGGGGACACCCTACGAGCAGTACTTC. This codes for CASQGTPYEQYF.